This T cell receptor beta chain was captured in a study of cytomegalovirus exposure and HLA in healthy donors. The protocol was immunoSEQ multiplex PCR, while the TCRdb copy is restricted to in-frame clones and leaves out a portion. The table includes tens of thousands of clones, 96% detected once. Per germline, CDR1 SGDLS and CDR2 YYNGEE. V shed 4 bases and J shed 9 bases, with 23 bases lying between them. The CDR3 has 16 amino acids. V and J are TRBV9 and TRBJ2-1; maybe TRBD2 (6 bases). This TCR came from a young woman in good health and CMV-seropositive. The sample consisted of PBMCs. CDR3 DNA sequence: TGTGCCAGCAGCCCCCTTGGGCAGGGACTCGTGAGTGAGCAGTTCTTC. Protein sequence: CASSPLGQGLVSEQFF.